The 13 T cell receptor beta chains below were found in one sample sequenced in a study of regulatory T cells in long-lasting Graves disease. Time point specified: newly diagnosed GD, antithyroid drugs for less than 3 months. PBMC-extracted RNA yielded the TCR library. According to the study, TCR beta libraries were built with iRepertoire HTBI primers and CDR3-region Arm-PCR. TCRdb fed the multiplex PCR reads into MiXCR, producing one record per CDR3 protein. The table lists hundreds of thousands of distinct CDR3 sequences, 15% to 20% of them singletons, with about two fifths in the top ten. This specimen consisted of peripheral blood mononuclear cells (PBMCs), obtained at new diagnosis, from a patient treated with antithyroid drugs. The source of these receptors is a female donor with Graves disease.

This clonotype was detected ten times or more. The chain is built from TRBV11-2 and TRBJ2-1, with D maybe TRBD2 (6 bases). The length of the CDR3 is 15 residues. Germline loops: CDR1 SGHAT, CDR2 FQNNGV. Deletions cut 5 bases from V and 4 bases from J, with 15 bases between. CDR3 region: CASSQANGGYNEQFF. CDR3 bases: TGTGCCAGCAGCCAGGCCAATGGGGGGTACAATGAGCAGTTCTTC.

The table lists this clonotype with many counts. The V and J genes are TRBV6-1 and TRBJ1-5; D unclear. The CDR3 covers 14 residues. Per germline, CDR1 MNHNS and CDR2 SASEGT. V was trimmed by 3 bases and J by 0 bases, leaving 6 bases between them. CDR3 amino acids: CASSDIVSNQPQHF. The CDR3, as DNA: TGTGCCAGCAGTGATATTGTTAGCAATCAGCCCCAGCATTTT.

This clonotype was counted ten times or more. The CDR3 protein is CASRAGTVAYNEQFF. The CDR3 nucleotides are TGTGCCAGCAGGGCCGGGACTGTTGCCTACAATGAGCAGTTCTTC. The V gene is TRBV2, the J gene TRBJ2-1; a weak D match, TRBD2 (6 bases). The germline V and J ends were trimmed by 6 bases and 2 bases, with 14 bases remaining between them. The CDR3 length is 15 residues. In germline, CDR1 is SNHLY, CDR2 FYNNEI.

This clonotype was counted at least ten times. The rearrangement links TRBV18 to TRBJ2-1, with D perhaps matching TRBD1 (6 bases). Germline V gene lookup returns CDR1 KGHSH and CDR2 LQKENI. Trimming removed 1 base from V and 4 bases from J, with 8 bases in between. The CDR3 spans 14 residues. Here the CDR3 reads CASSPRTAYNEQFF. In DNA, the CDR3 is TGTGCCAGCTCACCACGGACAGCTTACAATGAGCAGTTCTTC.

This clonotype occurred many times. V and J are TRBV6-5 and TRBJ2-6; D call uncertain. The germline gives CDR1 MNHEY, CDR2 SVGAGI. This CDR3 is built from 17 residues. V lost 0 bases and J lost 0, with 9 bases in between. DNA of the CDR3: TGTGCCAGCAGTTACTCGACCTGGGGCTCTGGGGCCAACGTCCTGACTTTC. Translating it yields CASSYSTWGSGANVLTF.

The chain carries TRBV27 and TRBJ2-7; 9 bases are a match to TRBD2. Germline assignment: CDR1 MNHEY and CDR2 SMNVEV (reference sequence). V trimming: 1 base; J trimming: 6 bases; junction bases outside the gene matches: 25. The CDR3 contains 21 residues. CDR3 amino acids: CASSLYGSLSSGRSRGREQYF. The CDR3 nucleotides are TGTGCCAGCAGTTTATACGGGAGTTTGAGTAGCGGGAGAAGTCGAGGGCGCGAGCAGTACTTC.

Details on this clonotype: This may stem from a read error, because a much larger clone lies one nucleotide away. CDR3 sequence (DNA): TGTGCCACCCTGTCCGAGCCCGTAGGGCGAGGCTGCACCTTC. As protein: CATLSEPVGRGCTF. The chain carries TRBV6-1 and TRBJ1-2; no firm D call. This CDR3 spans 14 amino acids. The germline gives CDR1 MNHNS, CDR2 SASEGT.

This clonotype was observed many times. This chain connects TRBV18 to TRBJ1-4; D is uncertain. The V end was cut by 2 bases, the J end by 5 bases, with 6 bases between. CDR1 is KGHSH and CDR2 is LQKENI in the germline V gene. The CDR3 runs 13 residues. In DNA, the CDR3 is TGTGCCAGCTCACCAAGCAGCAATGAAAAACTGTTTTTT. It encodes CASSPSSNEKLFF.

A note on this clonotype: This likely reflects a read error, since a far larger clone is one base away. The chain couples TRBV2 to TRBJ2-7, with a weak D call TRBD1 (5 bases). Trimming took off 7 bases at V and 7 bases at J, with 20 bases between the two ends. The CDR3 extends over 14 amino acids. Per the germline V gene, CDR1 is SNHLY and CDR2 is FYNNEI. This CDR3 is CASKDTGSYNEQYF. CDR3 nucleotide sequence: TGTGCCAGCAAGGACACCGGCTCCTACAATGAGCAGTACTTC. Filled out from reference TRBV2 and TRBJ2-7, the complete variable domain reads EPEVTQTPSHQVTQMGQEVILRCVPISNHLYFYWYRQILGQKVEFLVSFYNNEISEKSEIFDDQFSVERPDGSNFTLKIRSTKLEDSAMYFCASKDTGSYNEQYFGPGTRLTVT.

This clonotype was counted a few times. The chain uses TRBV4-1 and TRBJ2-7; D may be TRBD2 (5 bases). CDR3 length equals 15 residues. CDR1 MGHRA and CDR2 YSYEKL come from the germline V gene. Deletions cut 0 bases from V and 3 bases from J, with 12 bases between. CDR3 coding DNA: TGCGCCAGCAGCCAAGAGCAGGCGGGCCTCTACGAGCAGTACTTC. It specifies CASSQEQAGLYEQYF.

This clonotype was seen repeatedly, ten times or more. The V and J genes are TRBV4-2 and TRBJ2-2; D possibly corresponds to TRBD2 (6 bases). V lost 4 bases to trimming and J lost 7 bases, with 16 bases between them. The germline CDR1 and CDR2 sequences are LGHNA and YNFKEQ. The CDR3 loop spans 15 amino acids. CDR3 sequence (DNA): TGTGCCAGCAGCCCCGAGGAAGCGGGTAGCGGGGAGCTGTTTTTT. Its translation: CASSPEEAGSGELFF.

This clonotype was seen many times. The V and J genes are TRBV11-2 and TRBJ1-2, with D possibly being TRBD1 (6 bases). The length of the CDR3 is 15 residues. CDR1 and CDR2 from the germline V gene are SGHAT and FQNNGV. V was shortened by 1 base and J by 8 bases, with 17 bases between the two germline ends. CDR3 sequence: CASSLVAGAQRGYTF. CDR3 in DNA: TGTGCCAGCAGCTTAGTCGCGGGGGCGCAGAGGGGCTACACCTTC.

This clonotype was observed at least ten times. The J gene is TRBJ1-5, the V gene TRBV12-3 or TRBV12-4, with 9 positions matching TRBD1. V lost 4 bases to trimming and J lost 7 bases; unmatched junction nucleotides: 8. The CDR3 sequence is 15 residues long. DNA for the CDR3: TGTGCCAGCAGTTGGGGACAGGGTTCCAGACAGCCCCAGCATTTT. The encoded protein is CASSWGQGSRQPQHF.